This paragraph covers one TCR beta chain sequence. The target antigen is unknown. This CDR3 region has 17 residues. V dropped 5 bases and J dropped 2; count of bases not matched to a gene: 7. Looked up from germline, CDR1 is LGHNA and CDR2 is YNFKEQ. A sample-barcoded 5' primer and a J-beta primer mix were used in a second PCR of roughly 7 to 11 cycles. The authors tagged each cDNA molecule using a template-switch adaptor with 12 random nucleotides. Sequencing of every sample gave 3 million or more CDR3-containing paired-end reads. TCRdb redid the calling of the 5' RACE reads with MiXCR, one entry per CDR3 protein. This sample yields some 900,000 distinct CDR3 sequences, of which 29% are seen a single time; 17% belongs to the top ten. The data belong to a study of blood T cells in healthy people across ages. Study findings and constraints: The lack of PBMC sorting stopped any conclusive naive versus antigen-experienced comparison. Versus aged donors, long-lived donors had higher diversity and more naive CD4+ cells.

This receptor was identified in a woman aged 80 or over in good health. The sample consisted of blood. The chain combines TRBV4-2 with TRBJ2-3, with 13 bases fitting TRBD2. The CDR3 DNA reads as TGTGCCAGCAGCAAAAGGGGGACTAGCGGGGCCACAGATACGCAGTATTTT. It encodes CASSKRGTSGATDTQYF.